Presented here are 23 T cell receptor beta chains from one specimen sequenced in a study of blood T cell repertoires in COVID-19. TCRdb's copy holds only in-frame clones and misses some; the assay was immunoSEQ multiplex PCR. This table holds 350,000 to 450,000 clones, roughly 90% found once. Sample: peripheral blood. These receptors came from a man aged 35 to 55 with acute or convalescent COVID-19.

V is TRBV5-4 and J is TRBJ1-2; possibly TRBD1 for D (6 bases). Trimming cost V 0 bases and J 8 bases, with 14 bases left between them. Germline V lookup: CDR1 SGHNT, CDR2 YYREEE (reference sequence). The CDR3 totals 14 residues. CDR3 nucleotide sequence: TGTGCCAGCAGCTTGGATGGTTGGGGGCTCGGCTACACCTTC. Its protein is CASSLDGWGLGYTF.

The chain recombines TRBV4-3 with TRBJ2-5; 8 bases match TRBD2. Losses at the gene ends were 5 bases for V and 9 bases for J; bases not matched to a gene: 8. CDR1 and CDR2 (germline): LGHNA, YSLEER. The CDR3 extends over 13 amino acids. The chain's CDR3 is CASSRAGDQSQYF. The CDR3 bases are TGCGCCAGCAGCAGAGCGGGGGACCAGTCCCAGTACTTC.

The CDR3, as DNA: TGTGCCAGCAGTTTGCGGGATGAGACCCAGTACTTC. Residues: CASSLRDETQYF. This sequence joins TRBV28 and TRBJ2-5; a weak D match, TRBD2 (6 bases). The germline V and J ends were trimmed by 3 bases and 5 bases, with 7 bases remaining between them. Germline-derived CDR1 and CDR2 are MDHEN and SYDVKM. The CDR3 consists of 12 residues.

The genes are TRBV7-9 and TRBJ2-1, with 7 bases matching TRBD2. Germline V lookup: CDR1 SEHNR, CDR2 FQNEAQ (reference sequence). The CDR3 is made up of 13 amino acids. Germline trimming cut 8 bases from V and 10 bases from J; bases unmatched to any gene: 11. The CDR3 loop reads CASLGTTFREQFF. The CDR3 DNA sequence: TGTGCCAGCCTCGGGACTACCTTCAGAGAGCAGTTCTTC.

The chain couples TRBV13 to TRBJ2-3; tentatively, D is TRBD1 (6 bases). Per germline, CDR1 PRHDT and CDR2 FYEKMQ (reference sequence). The CDR3 extends over 17 amino acids. The ends were cut back, 5 bases at V and 0 bases at J, with 18 bases in the middle. The CDR3 spells CASSIHHDRSSTDTQYF. CDR3 DNA sequence: TGTGCCAGCAGCATCCACCACGACAGGAGTAGCACAGATACGCAGTATTTT.

The chain couples TRBV6-5 to TRBJ2-7; TRBD1 might be the D (6 bases). The CDR3 spans 14 residues. Trimming took off 2 bases at V and 5 bases at J, with 13 bases between the two ends. Germline CDR1 MNHEY, CDR2 SVGAGI. CDR3 coding DNA: TGTGCCAGCAGTTACCAGGGGCGCACGGACGAGCAGTACTTC. This codes for CASSYQGRTDEQYF.

V gene TRBV2 combines with J gene TRBJ2-7, with D possibly TRBD2 on 6 matching bases. With 2 bases removed from V and 3 bases from J, the gap between germline ends came to 11 bases. The CDR3 sequence is 14 residues long. Per the germline V gene, CDR1 is SNHLY and CDR2 is FYNNEI. The CDR3 DNA follows: TGTGCCAGCAGTGAATTTGGGGGAGGCTACGAGCAGTACTTC. It codes for CASSEFGGGYEQYF.

The J gene is TRBJ1-5, the V gene TRBV28; unclear D gene. Trimming shortened V by 2 bases and J by 0 bases, and 11 bases separated the two germline ends. This CDR3 comprises 16 residues. The V gene's germline CDR1 is MDHEN and CDR2 SYDVKM. The chain's CDR3 is CASSLPTSLSNQPQHF. CDR3 DNA sequence: TGTGCCAGCAGTTTACCGACAAGCCTTAGCAATCAGCCCCAGCATTTT.

This clone appeared a single time. V gene TRBV5-6 combines with J gene TRBJ2-1; maybe TRBD1 (5 bases). Trimming took off 4 bases at V and 0 bases at J, with 11 bases between the two ends. The germline V gene encodes CDR1 SGHDT and CDR2 YYEEEE. The CDR3 extends over 15 amino acids. The CDR3 is CASSPRGFSYNEQFF. Here the CDR3 DNA reads TGTGCCAGCAGCCCAAGGGGCTTCTCCTACAATGAGCAGTTCTTC.

In regard to this clone: Other DNA sequences in the same sample also yield this CDR3. The gene calls are TRBV29-1 and TRBJ2-1; weak D call: TRBD1 (5 bases). Germline values: CDR1 SQVTM, CDR2 ANQGSEA. Trimming removed 6 bases from V and 4 bases from J, with 7 bases in between. The CDR3 totals 11 residues. The DNA for the CDR3 is TGCAGCGTCCGACAGTACAATGAGCAGTTCTTC. This sequence encodes CSVRQYNEQFF.

V gene TRBV7-2 combines with J gene TRBJ2-3; 7 bases fit TRBD2. The CDR3 sequence is 16 residues long. Trimming took 5 bases from V and 1 from J; bases not matched to a gene: 9. Germline lookup yields CDR1 SGHTA and CDR2 FQGNSA. CDR3 sequence (DNA): TGTGCCAGCAGCACCCGCGGGGGAGTAGGCACAGATACGCAGTATTTT. Protein product: CASSTRGGVGTDTQYF.

The rearrangement joins TRBV19 to TRBJ2-5, with 9 positions matching TRBD1. V was clipped by 3 bases and J by 5 bases; unmatched bases: 7. Germline V gives CDR1 LNHDA, CDR2 SQIVND (reference sequence). The CDR3 covers 15 residues. The CDR3: CASSIPGQGRETQYF. The DNA for the CDR3 is TGTGCCAGTAGTATTCCGGGACAGGGAAGGGAGACCCAGTACTTC. Supplemented by reference TRBV19 and TRBJ2-5, the full variable domain reads DGGITQSPKYLFRKEGQNVTLSCEQNLNHDAMYWYRQDPGQGLRLIYYSQIVNDFQKGDIAEGYSVSREKKESFPLTVTSAQKNPTAFYLCASSIPGQGRETQYFGPGTRLLVL.

V gene TRBV3-1 (or the pseudogene TRBV3-2) combines with J gene TRBJ2-1, with 9 bases lining up with TRBD1. The V segment lost 0 bases and the J segment 7 bases; nucleotides outside the gene matches: 4. The CDR3 consists of 15 residues. CDR1 LGHDT and CDR2 YNNKEL come from the germline V gene (reference sequence). CDR3 loop: CASSQEQGARNEQFF. The CDR3, as DNA: TGTGCCAGCAGCCAAGAACAGGGGGCGCGGAATGAGCAGTTCTTC.

The CDR3 nucleotides are TGTGCCAGCAGCCAAGTTGATCGGCGGTACACCGGGGAGCTGTTTTTT. Translated, it gives CASSQVDRRYTGELFF. This sequence joins TRBV14 and TRBJ2-2; the D is unclear. Germline lookup yields CDR1 SGHDN and CDR2 FVKESK. V lost 1 base to trimming and J lost 3 bases, with 12 bases between them. The CDR3 covers 16 residues.

Only one count was recorded for this clone. The chain carries TRBV9 and TRBJ2-7; 8 bases align to TRBD1. Trimming cost V 7 bases and J 4 bases; bases outside gene matches: 10. The V gene's germline CDR1 is SGDLS and CDR2 YYNGEE. The CDR3 totals 14 residues. DNA for the CDR3: TGTGCCAGCTCTTACGGACAGGGATCTTACGAGCAGTACTTC. It encodes CASSYGQGSYEQYF. The full variable domain, rest sourced from reference TRBV9 and TRBJ2-7, is DSGVTQTPKHLITATGQRVTLRCSPRSGDLSVYWYQQSLDQGLQFLIQYYNGEERAKGNILERFSAQQFPDLHSELNLSSLELGDSALYFCASSYGQGSYEQYFGPGTRLTVT.

J is TRBJ2-5 and V is TRBV30, with D unclear. V lost 1 base to trimming and J lost 4 bases, with 7 bases between them. Germline V lookup: CDR1 GTSNPN, CDR2 SVGIG (reference sequence). The CDR3 extends over 12 amino acids. CDR3 DNA sequence: TGTGCCTGGAGTGCAACGAGAGAGACCCAGTACTTC. Its translation: CAWSATRETQYF.

V is TRBV29-1 and J is TRBJ1-2; D gene uncertain. Trimming cost V 6 bases and J 2 bases, with 7 bases left between them. The germline CDR1 and CDR2 sequences are SQVTM and ANQGSEA. This CDR3 is built from 11 residues. The CDR3 sequence: CSVDENYGYTF. The CDR3 coding sequence is TGCAGCGTCGATGAGAACTATGGCTACACCTTC.

V is TRBV5-1 and J is TRBJ2-2; 9 bases are a match to TRBD1. The CDR3 is made up of 15 amino acids. The V segment lost 5 bases and the J segment 1 base; nucleotides outside the gene matches: 3. Germline assignment: CDR1 SGHRS and CDR2 YFSETQ. CDR3 amino acids: CASRPGQGNTGELFF. CDR3 DNA sequence: TGCGCCAGCAGGCCGGGACAGGGGAACACCGGGGAGCTGTTTTTT.

This clone was recorded once. This chain uses TRBV3-1 (or the pseudogene TRBV3-2) with TRBJ2-1, with 8 bases fitting TRBD2. The V segment lost 1 base and the J segment 8 bases; nucleotides outside the gene matches: 10. This CDR3 spans 16 amino acids. Per the germline V gene, CDR1 is LGHDT and CDR2 is YNNKEL (reference sequence). CDR3 region: CASSQVVTGGGDEQFF. In nucleotides, the CDR3 is TGTGCCAGCAGCCAAGTGGTTACGGGAGGGGGGGATGAGCAGTTCTTC.

The chain links TRBV28 to TRBJ2-1; 8 bases are shared with TRBD1. Per germline, CDR1 MDHEN and CDR2 SYDVKM. The CDR3 contains 15 residues. V trimming: 3 bases; J trimming: 3 bases; junction bases outside the gene matches: 4. DNA for the CDR3: TGTGCCAGCAGTTTCTATGGGACAGGCTACAATGAGCAGTTCTTC. Protein sequence: CASSFYGTGYNEQFF. The variable domain in full, completed from reference TRBV28 and TRBJ2-1, reads DVKVTQSSRYLVKRTGEKVFLECVQDMDHENMFWYRQDPGLGLRLIYFSYDVKMKEKGDIPEGYSVSREKKERFSLILESASTNQTSMYLCASSFYGTGYNEQFFGPGTRLTVL.

The chain links TRBV9 to TRBJ2-2; D may be TRBD2 (6 bases). Per germline, CDR1 SGDLS and CDR2 YYNGEE. V was cut by 4 bases and J by 1 base, with 8 bases left in between. The CDR3 sequence is 14 residues long. CDR3 bases: TGTGCCAGCAGCCCCGGGGGGAACACCGGGGAGCTGTTTTTT. This gives the protein CASSPGGNTGELFF.

V usage is TRBV7-9 and J usage is TRBJ1-5; D remains ambiguous. Germline V CDR1 and CDR2: SEHNR, FQNEAQ (reference sequence). There are 13 residues in the CDR3. Trimming took off 10 bases at V and 0 bases at J, with 10 bases between the two ends. This chain's CDR3 is CATGDNSNQPQHF. The CDR3 DNA is TGTGCCACCGGAGATAATAGCAATCAGCCCCAGCATTTT.

The chain links TRBV11-3 to TRBJ2-2, with 8 bases matching TRBD2. Germline assignment: CDR1 SGHNT and CDR2 YENEEA. The ends lost 5 bases at V and 6 bases at J; junction bases unmatched: 8. The CDR3 consists of 15 residues. The CDR3 DNA is TGTGCCAGCAGCCAAGAAGCGGGAGAGCCCGGGGAGCTGTTTTTT. Its protein product is CASSQEAGEPGELFF.